A few counts support the clone carrying this T cell receptor beta chain. Its antigen is not known. TCRdb independently ran MiXCR on the RT-PCR reads; one entry per CDR3 protein. The sample includes hundreds of thousands of distinct CDR3 sequences, 10% to 15% of them seen just once. This specimen comes from a study of response to subunit inactivated influenza vaccine. V was shortened by 2 bases and J by 5 bases, with 15 bases between the two germline ends. The germline V gene encodes CDR1 SSHAT and CDR2 FNYEAQ (reference sequence). The CDR3 has 15 residues. Study observations and caveats: T cells newly recruited by each seasonal influenza vaccination are few, the authors suggested.

The V call is TRBV7-7, the J call TRBJ2-5; D remains ambiguous. The origin of this receptor is a man in his fifties or sixties who received an inactivated influenza vaccine. Source: PBMCs from blood, taken on the day of vaccination. CDR3 in DNA: TGTGCCAGCAGCTTATCTCCATCTGGTCTGGAGACCCAGTACTTC. It codes for CASSLSPSGLETQYF.